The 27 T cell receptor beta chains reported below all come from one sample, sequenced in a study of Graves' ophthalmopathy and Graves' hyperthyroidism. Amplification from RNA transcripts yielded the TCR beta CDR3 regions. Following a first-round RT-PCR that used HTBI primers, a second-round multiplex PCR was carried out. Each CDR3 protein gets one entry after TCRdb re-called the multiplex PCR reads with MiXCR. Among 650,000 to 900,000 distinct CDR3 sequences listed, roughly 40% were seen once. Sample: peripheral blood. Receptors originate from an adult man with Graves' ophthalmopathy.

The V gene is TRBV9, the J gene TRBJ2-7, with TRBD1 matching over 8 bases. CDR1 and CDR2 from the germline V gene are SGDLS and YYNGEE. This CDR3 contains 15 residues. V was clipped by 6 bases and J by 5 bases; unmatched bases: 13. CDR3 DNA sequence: TGTGCCAGCACCCGAGGGCAGGACAGGGAGGACGAGCAGTACTTC. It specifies CASTRGQDREDEQYF.

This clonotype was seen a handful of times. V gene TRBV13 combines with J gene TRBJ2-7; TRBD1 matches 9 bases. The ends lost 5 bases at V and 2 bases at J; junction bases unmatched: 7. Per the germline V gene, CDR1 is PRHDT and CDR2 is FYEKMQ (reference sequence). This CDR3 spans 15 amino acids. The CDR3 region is CASSHTGQGAYEQYF. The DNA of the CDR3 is TGTGCCAGCAGCCATACGGGACAGGGAGCCTACGAGCAGTACTTC.

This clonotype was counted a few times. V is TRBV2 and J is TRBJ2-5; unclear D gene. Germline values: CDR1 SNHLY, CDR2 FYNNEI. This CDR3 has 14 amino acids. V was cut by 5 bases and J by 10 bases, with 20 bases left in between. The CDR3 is CASSYESSAMGQYF. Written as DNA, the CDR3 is TGTGCCAGCAGTTACGAATCGTCGGCTATGGGCCAGTACTTC.

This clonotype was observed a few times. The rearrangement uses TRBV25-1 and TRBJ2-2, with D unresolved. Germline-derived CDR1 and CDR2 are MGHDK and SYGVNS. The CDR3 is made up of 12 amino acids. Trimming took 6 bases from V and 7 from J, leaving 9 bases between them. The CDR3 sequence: CASSVVCGELFF. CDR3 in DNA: TGTGCCAGCAGCGTAGTCTGCGGGGAGCTGTTTTTT.

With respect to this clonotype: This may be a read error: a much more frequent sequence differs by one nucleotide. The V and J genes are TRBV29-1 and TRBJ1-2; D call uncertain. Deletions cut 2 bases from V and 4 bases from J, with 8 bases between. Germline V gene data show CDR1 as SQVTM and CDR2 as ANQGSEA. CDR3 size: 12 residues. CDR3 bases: TGCAGCGTTGAACACCTGGCCTATGGCTACACCTTC. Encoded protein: CSVEHLAYGYTF. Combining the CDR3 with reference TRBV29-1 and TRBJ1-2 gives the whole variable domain SAVISQKPSRDICQRGTSLTIQCQVDSQVTMMFWYRQQPGQSLTLIATANQGSEATYESGFVIDKFPISRPNLTFSTLTVSNMSPEDSSIYLCSVEHLAYGYTFGSGTRLTVV.

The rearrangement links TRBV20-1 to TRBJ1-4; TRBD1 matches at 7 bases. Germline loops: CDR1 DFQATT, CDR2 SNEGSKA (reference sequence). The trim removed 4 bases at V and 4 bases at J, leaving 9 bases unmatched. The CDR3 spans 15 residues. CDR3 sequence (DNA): TGCAGTGCTACCCGCCTTGGACAGGATAATGAAAAACTGTTTTTT. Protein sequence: CSATRLGQDNEKLFF.

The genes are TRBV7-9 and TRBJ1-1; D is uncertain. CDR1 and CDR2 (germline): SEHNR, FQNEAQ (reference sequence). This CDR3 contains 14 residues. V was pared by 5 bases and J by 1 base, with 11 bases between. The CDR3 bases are TGTGCCAGCAGCCTATGGGCTAAGAACACTGAAGCTTTCTTT. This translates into CASSLWAKNTEAFF. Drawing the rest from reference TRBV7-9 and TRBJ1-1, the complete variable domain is DTGVSQNPRHKITKRGQNVTFRCDPISEHNRLYWYRQTLGQGPEFLTYFQNEAQLEKSRLLSDRFSAERPKGSFSTLEIQRTEQGDSAMYLCASSLWAKNTEAFFGQGTRLTVV.

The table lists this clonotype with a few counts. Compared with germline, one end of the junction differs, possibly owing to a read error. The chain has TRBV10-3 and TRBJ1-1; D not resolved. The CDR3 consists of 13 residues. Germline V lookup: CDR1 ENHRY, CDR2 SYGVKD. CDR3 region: CASSFRSNTEAFF. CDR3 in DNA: TGTGCCAGCAGTTTCAGGTCGAACACTGAAGCTTTCTTT.

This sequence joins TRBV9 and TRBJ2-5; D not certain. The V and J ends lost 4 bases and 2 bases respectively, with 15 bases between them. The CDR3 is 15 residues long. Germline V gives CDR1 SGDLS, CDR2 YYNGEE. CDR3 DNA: TGTGCCAGCAGCCTCTCTCTGGCGGCACAAGAGACCCAGTACTTC. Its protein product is CASSLSLAAQETQYF. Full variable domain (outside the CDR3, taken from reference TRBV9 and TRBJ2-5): DSGVTQTPKHLITATGQRVTLRCSPRSGDLSVYWYQQSLDQGLQFLIQYYNGEERAKGNILERFSAQQFPDLHSELNLSSLELGDSALYFCASSLSLAAQETQYFGPGTRLLVL.

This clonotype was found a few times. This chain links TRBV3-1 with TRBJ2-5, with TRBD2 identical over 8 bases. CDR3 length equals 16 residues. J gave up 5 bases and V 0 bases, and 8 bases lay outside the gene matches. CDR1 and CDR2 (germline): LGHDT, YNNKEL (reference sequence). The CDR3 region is CASSQDGAGASETQYF. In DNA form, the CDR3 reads TGTGCCAGCAGCCAAGACGGAGCGGGAGCCTCGGAGACCCAGTACTTC.

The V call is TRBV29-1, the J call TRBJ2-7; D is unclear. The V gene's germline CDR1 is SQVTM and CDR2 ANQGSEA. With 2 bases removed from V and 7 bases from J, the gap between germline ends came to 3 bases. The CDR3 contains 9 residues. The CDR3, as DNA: TGCAGCGTTGAATTTGAGCAGTACTTC. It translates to CSVEFEQYF.

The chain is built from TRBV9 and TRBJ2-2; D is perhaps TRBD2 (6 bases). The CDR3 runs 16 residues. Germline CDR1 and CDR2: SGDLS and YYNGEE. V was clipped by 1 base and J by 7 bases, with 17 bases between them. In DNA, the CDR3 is TGTGCCAGCAGCGTAACTCGCCTAGCGCTTATCGGGGAGCTGTTTTTT. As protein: CASSVTRLALIGELFF.

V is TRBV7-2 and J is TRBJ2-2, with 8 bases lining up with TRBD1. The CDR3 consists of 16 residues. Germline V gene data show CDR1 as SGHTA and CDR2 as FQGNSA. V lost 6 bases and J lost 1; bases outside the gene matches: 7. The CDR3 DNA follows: TGTGCCAGCAGTGACCCAGGGACAGGGAACACCGGGGAGCTGTTTTTT. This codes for CASSDPGTGNTGELFF.

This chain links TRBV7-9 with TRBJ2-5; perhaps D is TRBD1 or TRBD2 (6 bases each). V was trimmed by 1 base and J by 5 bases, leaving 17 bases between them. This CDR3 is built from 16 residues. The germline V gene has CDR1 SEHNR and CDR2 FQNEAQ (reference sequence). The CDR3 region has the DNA TGTGCCAGCAGCTTAGAGACGGGGGCAGTTGGGGAGACCCAGTACTTC. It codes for CASSLETGAVGETQYF. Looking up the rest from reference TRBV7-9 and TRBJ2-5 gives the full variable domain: DTGVSQNPRHKITKRGQNVTFRCDPISEHNRLYWYRQTLGQGPEFLTYFQNEAQLEKSRLLSDRFSAERPKGSFSTLEIQRTEQGDSAMYLCASSLETGAVGETQYFGPGTRLLVL.

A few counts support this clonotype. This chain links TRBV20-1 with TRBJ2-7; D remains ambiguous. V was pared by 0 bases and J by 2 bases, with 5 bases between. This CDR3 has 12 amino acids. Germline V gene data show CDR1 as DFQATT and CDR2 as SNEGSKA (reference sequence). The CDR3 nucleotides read TGCAGTGCTAGAGAACCGACCTACGAGCAGTACTTC. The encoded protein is CSAREPTYEQYF.

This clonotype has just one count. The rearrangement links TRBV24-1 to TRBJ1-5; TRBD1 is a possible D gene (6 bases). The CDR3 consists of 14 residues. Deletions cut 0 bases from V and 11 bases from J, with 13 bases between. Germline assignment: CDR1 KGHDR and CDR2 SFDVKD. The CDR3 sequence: CATSDLRGGETQHF. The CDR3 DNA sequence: TGTGCCACCAGTGATTTGAGGGGGGGAGAGACCCAGCATTTT.

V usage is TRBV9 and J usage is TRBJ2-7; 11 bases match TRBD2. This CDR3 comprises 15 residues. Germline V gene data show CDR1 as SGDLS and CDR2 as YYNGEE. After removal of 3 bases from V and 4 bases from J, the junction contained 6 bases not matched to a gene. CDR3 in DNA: TGTGCCAGCAGCGCAACTAGCGGGGGCGCATACGAGCAGTACTTC. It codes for CASSATSGGAYEQYF.

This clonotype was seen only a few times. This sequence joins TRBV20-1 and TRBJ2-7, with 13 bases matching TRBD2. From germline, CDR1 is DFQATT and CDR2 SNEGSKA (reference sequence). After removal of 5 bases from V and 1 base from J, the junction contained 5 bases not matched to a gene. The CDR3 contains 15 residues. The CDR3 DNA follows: TGCAGTGCTCGCGGACTAGCGGGAGAATCCTACGAGCAGTACTTC. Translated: CSARGLAGESYEQYF.

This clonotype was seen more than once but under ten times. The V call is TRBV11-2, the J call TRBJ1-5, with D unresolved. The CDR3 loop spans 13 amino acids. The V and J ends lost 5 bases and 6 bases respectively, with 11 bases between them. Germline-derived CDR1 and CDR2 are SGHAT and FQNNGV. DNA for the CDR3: TGTGCCAGCAGCCGAGGGTATGGTCAGCCCCAGCATTTT. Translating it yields CASSRGYGQPQHF.

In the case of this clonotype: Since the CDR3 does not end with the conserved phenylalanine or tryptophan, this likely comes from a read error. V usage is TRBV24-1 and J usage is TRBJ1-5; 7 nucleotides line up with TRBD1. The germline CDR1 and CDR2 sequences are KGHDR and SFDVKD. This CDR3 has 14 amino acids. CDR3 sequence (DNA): TGTGCCAGCAGTCTAACGACAGGGAGCCAGCCCCAGCATTCT. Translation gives CASSLTTGSQPQHS.

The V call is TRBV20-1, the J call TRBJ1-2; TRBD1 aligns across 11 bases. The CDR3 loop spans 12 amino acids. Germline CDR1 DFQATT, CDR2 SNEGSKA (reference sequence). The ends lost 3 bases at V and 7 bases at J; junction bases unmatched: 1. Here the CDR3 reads CSASGTGGGYTF. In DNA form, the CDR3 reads TGCAGTGCTAGTGGGACAGGGGGTGGCTACACCTTC.

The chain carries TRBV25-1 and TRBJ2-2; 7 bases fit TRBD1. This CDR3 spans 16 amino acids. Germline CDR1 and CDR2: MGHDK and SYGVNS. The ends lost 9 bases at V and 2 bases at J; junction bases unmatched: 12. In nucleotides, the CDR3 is TGTGCCAGTAGTAAAGGGACAGCTTTAAACACCGGGGAGCTGTTTTTT. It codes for CASSKGTALNTGELFF.

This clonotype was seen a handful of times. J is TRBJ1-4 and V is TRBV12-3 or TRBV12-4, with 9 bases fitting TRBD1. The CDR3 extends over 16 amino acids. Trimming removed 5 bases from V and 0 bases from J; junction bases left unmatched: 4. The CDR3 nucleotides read TGTGCCAGCAGTCAGTGGACAGGGGCAACTAATGAAAAACTGTTTTTT. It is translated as CASSQWTGATNEKLFF.

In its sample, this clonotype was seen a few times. For the CDR3, the DNA is TGCAGTGCTACCCCCGGGACTACTCAATGGGGCTATGGCTACACCTTC. Amino acids: CSATPGTTQWGYGYTF. The chain links TRBV20-1 to TRBJ1-2; TRBD1 might be the D (5 bases). CDR1 and CDR2 (germline): DFQATT, SNEGSKA (reference sequence). This CDR3 has 16 residues. V lost 4 bases, J lost 4 bases, and 22 bases lay in between.

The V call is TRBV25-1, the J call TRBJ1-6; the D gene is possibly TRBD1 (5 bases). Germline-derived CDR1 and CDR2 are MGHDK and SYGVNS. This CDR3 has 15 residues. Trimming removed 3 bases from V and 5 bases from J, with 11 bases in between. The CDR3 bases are TGTGCCAGCAGTGAGGCGAGGGGAGATAATTCACCCCTCCACTTT. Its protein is CASSEARGDNSPLHF. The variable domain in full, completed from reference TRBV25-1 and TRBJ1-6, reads EADIYQTPRYLVIGTGKKITLECSQTMGHDKMYWYQQDPGMELHLIHYSYGVNSTEKGDLSSESTVSRIRTEHFPLTLESARPSHTSQYLCASSEARGDNSPLHFGNGTRLTVT.

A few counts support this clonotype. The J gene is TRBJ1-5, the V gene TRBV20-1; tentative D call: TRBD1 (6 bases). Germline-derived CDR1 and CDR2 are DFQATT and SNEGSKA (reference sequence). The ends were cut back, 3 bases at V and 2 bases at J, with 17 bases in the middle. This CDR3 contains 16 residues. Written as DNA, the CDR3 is TGCAGTGCTAGGGGCTGGGCAGGGGACCGCAATCAGCCCCAGCATTTT. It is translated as CSARGWAGDRNQPQHF.

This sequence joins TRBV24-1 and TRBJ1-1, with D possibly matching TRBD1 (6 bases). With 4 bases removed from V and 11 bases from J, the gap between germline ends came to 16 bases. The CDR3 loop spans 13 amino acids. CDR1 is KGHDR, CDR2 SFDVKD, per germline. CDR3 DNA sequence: TGTGCCACCAGTGAATCAGGACAGAGCGATGCTTTCTTT. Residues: CATSESGQSDAFF.